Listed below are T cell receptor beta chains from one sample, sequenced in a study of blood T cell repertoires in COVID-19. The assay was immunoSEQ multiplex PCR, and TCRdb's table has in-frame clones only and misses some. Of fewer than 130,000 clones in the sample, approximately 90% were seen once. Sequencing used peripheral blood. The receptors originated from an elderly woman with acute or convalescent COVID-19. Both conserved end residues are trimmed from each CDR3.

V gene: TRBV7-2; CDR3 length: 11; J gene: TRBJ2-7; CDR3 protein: ASSFGTVYEQY
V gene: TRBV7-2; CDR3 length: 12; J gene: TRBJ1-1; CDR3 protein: ASSFHRGNTEAF
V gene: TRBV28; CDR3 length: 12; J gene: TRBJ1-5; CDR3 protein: ASRTGQGRQPQH
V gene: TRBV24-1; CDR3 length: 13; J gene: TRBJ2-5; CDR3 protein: ATSDPGTDQETQY
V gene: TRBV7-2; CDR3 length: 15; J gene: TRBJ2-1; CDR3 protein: ASSFFPGTGTSNEQF
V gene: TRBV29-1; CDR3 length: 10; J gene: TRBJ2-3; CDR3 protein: SVEAGPDTQY
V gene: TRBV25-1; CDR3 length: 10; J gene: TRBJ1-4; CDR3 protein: ASSLDRGKLF
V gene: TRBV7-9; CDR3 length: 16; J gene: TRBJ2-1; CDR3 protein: ASSLTLGGGAIYNEQF
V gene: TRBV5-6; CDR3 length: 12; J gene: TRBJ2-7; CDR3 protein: ASSIAGGLVEQY
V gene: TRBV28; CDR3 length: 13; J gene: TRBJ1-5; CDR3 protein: ASTILGQGVQPQH
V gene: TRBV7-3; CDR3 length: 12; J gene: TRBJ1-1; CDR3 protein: ASRLTYENTEAF
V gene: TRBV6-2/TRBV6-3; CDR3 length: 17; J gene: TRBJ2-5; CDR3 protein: ASSPRIASGGLNWETQY
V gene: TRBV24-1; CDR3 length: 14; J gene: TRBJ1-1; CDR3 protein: ATSDRDLRGSTEAF
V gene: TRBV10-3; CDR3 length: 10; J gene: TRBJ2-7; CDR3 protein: AIRDRGYEQY
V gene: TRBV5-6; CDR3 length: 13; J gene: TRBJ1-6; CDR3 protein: ASSPGTLRNSPLH
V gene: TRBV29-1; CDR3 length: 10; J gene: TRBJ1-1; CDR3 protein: SVDRGNTEAF
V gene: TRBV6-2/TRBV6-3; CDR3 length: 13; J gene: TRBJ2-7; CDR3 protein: ASTPRDNRPYEQY
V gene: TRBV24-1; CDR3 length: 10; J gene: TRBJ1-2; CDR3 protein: ATSIGAYGYT
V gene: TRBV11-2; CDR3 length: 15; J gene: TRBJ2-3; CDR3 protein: ASSPPSWGTYTDTQY
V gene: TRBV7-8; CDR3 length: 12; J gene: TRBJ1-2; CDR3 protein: ASSLVDRVDGYT
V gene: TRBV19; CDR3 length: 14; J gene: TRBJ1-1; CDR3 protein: ASSIGVRQAYTEAF
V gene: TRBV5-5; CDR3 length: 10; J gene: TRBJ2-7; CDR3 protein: ASSLGVYEQY
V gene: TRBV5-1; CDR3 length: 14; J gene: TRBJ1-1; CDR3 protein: ASSPGLWQGGTEAF
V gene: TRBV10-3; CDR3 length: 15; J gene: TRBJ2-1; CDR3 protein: AISESFGLAGGHEQF
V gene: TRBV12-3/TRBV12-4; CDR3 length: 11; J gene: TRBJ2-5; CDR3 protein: ASSLGLPETQY
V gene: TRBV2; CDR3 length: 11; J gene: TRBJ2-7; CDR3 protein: ASSWGLADEQY
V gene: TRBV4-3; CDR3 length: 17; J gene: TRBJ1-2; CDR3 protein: ASSQEVVGTGVRGYGYT
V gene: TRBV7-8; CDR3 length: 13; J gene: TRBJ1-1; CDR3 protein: ASSFLTGGNTEAF
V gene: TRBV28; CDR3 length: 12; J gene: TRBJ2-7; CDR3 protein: ASRSLAGGYEQY